The sequence of this T cell receptor (beta chain) was determined in a study of blood T cell repertoires in COVID-19. Data came from immunoSEQ multiplex PCR; TCRdb stores just in-frame clones and leaves some out. Seen here are approximately 130,000 clones, about 75% observed once, and the top ten hold roughly 20%. This clone came up a few times. Sequencing input: peripheral blood. This receptor was identified in a man older than 75 with acute or convalescent COVID-19.

DNA for the CDR3: TGTGCCAGCAGCATCGGGGGACAGGGGATAGTGAGGGAGTACTTC. Its translation is CASSIGGQGIVREYF. The gene calls are TRBV5-6 and TRBJ2-7, with 10 nucleotides matching TRBD1. The CDR3 is made up of 15 amino acids. V lost 4 bases to trimming and J lost 11 bases; unmatched junction nucleotides: 15. CDR1 is SGHDT, CDR2 YYEEEE, per germline.